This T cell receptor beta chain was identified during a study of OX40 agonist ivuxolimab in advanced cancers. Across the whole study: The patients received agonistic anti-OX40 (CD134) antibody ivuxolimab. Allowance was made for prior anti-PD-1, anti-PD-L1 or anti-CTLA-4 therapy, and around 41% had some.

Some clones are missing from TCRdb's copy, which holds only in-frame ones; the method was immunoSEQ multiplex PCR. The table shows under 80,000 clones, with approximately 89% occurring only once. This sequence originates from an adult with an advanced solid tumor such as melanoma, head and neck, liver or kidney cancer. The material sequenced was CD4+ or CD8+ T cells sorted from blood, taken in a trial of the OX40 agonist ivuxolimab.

The CDR3 sequence: CASSLRSWNEQFF. As DNA, the CDR3 is TGTGCCAGCAGCTTGAGGTCCTGGAATGAGCAGTTCTTC. The chain employs TRBV5-6 and TRBJ2-1; D unresolved. Germline CDR1 SGHDT, CDR2 YYEEEE. Trimming cost V 1 base and J 7 bases, with 9 bases left between them. CDR3 size: 13 residues.